This T cell receptor beta chain was found in a study of shared clonotypes between healthy human individuals. The CDR3 contains 14 residues. CDR1 SGHDT and CDR2 YYEEEE come from the germline V gene. V was pared by 0 bases and J by 4 bases, with 9 bases between. Worth noting for this clone: The antigen is unknown.

In the source study's methods: ImmunoSEQ only sent back junction sequences with no quality scores, so filtering was done differently. Only in-frame clones appear in the TCRdb table, and some are missing; sequencing was by immunoSEQ multiplex PCR. Clone size and V and J calls were adopted from that table, with D and trimming inferred from the DNA. The table lists about 1,900,000 clones, roughly 94% of them singletons. General study results and limits: Despite large depth, rarefaction showed incomplete sorted-subset sequencing. Estimated richness was generally greater in naive than memory subsets. Since donors were few, the genetic and exposure-history diversity represented was limited.

Selected positively for CCR7 and CD45RO-negative, naive CD8 cells excluded terminally differentiated effector memory CD45RA+ cells. The rearrangement joins TRBV5-6 to TRBJ2-3; D is unclear. This sequence was found in a man younger than 35 in good health. Sequenced material: naive CD8+ T cells sorted from blood. The CDR3 DNA follows: TGTGCCAGCAGCTTGGAAGGTAGGGCAGATACGCAGTATTTT. Its translation is CASSLEGRADTQYF.